The 5 T cell receptor beta chains below come from one sample, sequenced in a study of blood T cell repertoires in COVID-19. Generated by immunoSEQ multiplex PCR, the TCRdb table keeps only in-frame clones and is missing some. The data show about 60,000 clones, about nine tenths seen once. Specimen: peripheral blood. Receptor source: a human donor with active COVID-19. The donor label of this sample is uncertain.

J is TRBJ1-2 and V is TRBV6-1; 11 bases line up with TRBD1. J gave up 8 bases and V 2 bases, and 7 bases lay outside the gene matches. The CDR3 totals 15 residues. CDR1 MNHNS and CDR2 SASEGT come from the germline V gene. CDR3: CASSELDRGQRGYTF. The CDR3 nucleotides are TGTGCCAGCAGTGAATTGGACAGGGGGCAACGGGGCTACACCTTC.

The rearrangement uses TRBV11-2 and TRBJ2-3; TRBD2 agrees at 7 bases. Germline V gene lookup returns CDR1 SGHAT and CDR2 FQNNGV. Trimming took 5 bases from V and 0 from J; bases not matched to a gene: 5. The CDR3 sequence is 15 residues long. The CDR3 DNA is TGTGCCAGCAGCCCCGGGACTAAAAGCACAGATACGCAGTATTTT. It yields the protein CASSPGTKSTDTQYF.

The chain recombines TRBV27 with TRBJ1-1, with 8 bases matching TRBD1. This CDR3 has 14 amino acids. Losses at the gene ends were 3 bases for V and 4 bases for J; bases not matched to a gene: 4. CDR1 MNHEY and CDR2 SMNVEV come from the germline V gene (reference sequence). The CDR3 is CASSLQGASTEAFF. For the CDR3, the DNA is TGTGCCAGCAGTTTGCAGGGGGCAAGCACTGAAGCTTTCTTT.

The rearrangement uses TRBV14 and TRBJ2-1; 7 nucleotides match TRBD1. This CDR3 is built from 13 residues. Germline V gene sequence: CDR1 SGHDN, CDR2 FVKESK. The ends lost 7 bases at V and 5 bases at J; junction bases unmatched: 5. CDR3 sequence reads: CASTATGHNEQFF. In DNA, the CDR3 is TGTGCCAGCACCGCGACAGGGCACAATGAGCAGTTCTTC.

This chain joins TRBV29-1 and TRBJ2-3, with D maybe TRBD2 (6 bases). Germline lookup yields CDR1 SQVTM and CDR2 ANQGSEA. The CDR3 covers 15 residues. V was trimmed by 6 bases and J by 4 bases, leaving 20 bases between them. The CDR3 DNA reads TGCAGCGTGCTCCTCTCCGGGACTGAGGCAGATACGCAGTATTTT. Translation: CSVLLSGTEADTQYF.